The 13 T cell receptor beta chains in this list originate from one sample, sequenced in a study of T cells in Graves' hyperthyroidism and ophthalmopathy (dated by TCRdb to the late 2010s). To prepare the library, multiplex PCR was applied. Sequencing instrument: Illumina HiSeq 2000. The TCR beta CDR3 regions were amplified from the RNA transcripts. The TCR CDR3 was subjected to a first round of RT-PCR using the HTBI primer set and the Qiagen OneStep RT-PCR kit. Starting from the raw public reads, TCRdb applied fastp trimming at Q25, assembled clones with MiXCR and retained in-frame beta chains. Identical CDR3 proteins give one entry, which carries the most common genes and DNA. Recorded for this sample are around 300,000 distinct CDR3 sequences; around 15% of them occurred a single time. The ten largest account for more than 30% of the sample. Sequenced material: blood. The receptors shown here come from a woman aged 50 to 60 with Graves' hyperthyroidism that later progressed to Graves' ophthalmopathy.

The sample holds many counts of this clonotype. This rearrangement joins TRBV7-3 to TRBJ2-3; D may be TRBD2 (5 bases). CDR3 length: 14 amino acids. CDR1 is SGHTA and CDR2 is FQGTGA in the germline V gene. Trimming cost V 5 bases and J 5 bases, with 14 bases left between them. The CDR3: CASSPLGLKDTQYF. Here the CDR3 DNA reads TGTGCCAGCAGCCCGCTTGGACTGAAAGATACGCAGTATTTT.

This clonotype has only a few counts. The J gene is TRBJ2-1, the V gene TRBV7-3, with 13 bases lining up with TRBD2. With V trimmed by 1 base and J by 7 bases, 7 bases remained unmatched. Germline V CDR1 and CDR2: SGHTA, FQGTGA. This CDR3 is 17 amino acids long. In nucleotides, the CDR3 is TGTGCCAGCAGCTTAAAGGGACTAGCGGGATTCCCGAATGAGCAGTTCTTC. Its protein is CASSLKGLAGFPNEQFF. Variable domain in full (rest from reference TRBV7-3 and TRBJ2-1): GAGVSQTPSNKVTEKGKYVELRCDPISGHTALYWYRQSLGQGPEFLIYFQGTGAADDSGLPNDRFFAVRPEGSVSTLKIQRTERGDSAVYLCASSLKGLAGFPNEQFFGPGTRLTVL.

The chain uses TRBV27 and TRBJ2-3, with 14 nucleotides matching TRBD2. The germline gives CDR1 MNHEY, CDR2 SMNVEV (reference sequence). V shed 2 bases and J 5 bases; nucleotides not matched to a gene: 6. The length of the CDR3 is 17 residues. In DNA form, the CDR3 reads TGTGCCAGCAGTTTAATCGGACTAGCGGGAGGTGGAGATACGCAGTATTTT. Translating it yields CASSLIGLAGGGDTQYF.

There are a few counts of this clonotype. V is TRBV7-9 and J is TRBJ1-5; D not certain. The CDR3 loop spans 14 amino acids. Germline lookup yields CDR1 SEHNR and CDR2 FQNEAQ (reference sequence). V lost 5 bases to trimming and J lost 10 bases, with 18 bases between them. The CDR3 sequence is CASSDGVSSTPQHF. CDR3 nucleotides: TGTGCCAGCAGCGATGGAGTCTCGTCCACTCCCCAGCATTTT.

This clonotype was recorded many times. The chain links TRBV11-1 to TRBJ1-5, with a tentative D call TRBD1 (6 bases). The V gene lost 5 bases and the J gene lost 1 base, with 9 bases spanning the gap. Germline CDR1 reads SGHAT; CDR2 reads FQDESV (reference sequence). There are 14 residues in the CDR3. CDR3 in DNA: TGTGCCAGCAGCCAAGGACAGAGCAATCAGCCCCAGCATTTT. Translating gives CASSQGQSNQPQHF.

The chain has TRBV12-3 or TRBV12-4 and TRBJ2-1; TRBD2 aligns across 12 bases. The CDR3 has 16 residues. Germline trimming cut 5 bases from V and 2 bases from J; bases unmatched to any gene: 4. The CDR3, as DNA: TGTGCCAGCAGTCCCTCTAGCGGGAGGGCCTACAATGAGCAGTTCTTC. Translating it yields CASSPSSGRAYNEQFF.

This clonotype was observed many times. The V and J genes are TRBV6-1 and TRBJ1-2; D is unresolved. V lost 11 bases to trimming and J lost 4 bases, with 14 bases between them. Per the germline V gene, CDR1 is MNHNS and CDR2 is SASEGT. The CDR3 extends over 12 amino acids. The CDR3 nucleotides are TGTGCCGCTCGGTCCGGTGGCTATGGCTACACCTTC. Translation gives CAARSGGYGYTF.

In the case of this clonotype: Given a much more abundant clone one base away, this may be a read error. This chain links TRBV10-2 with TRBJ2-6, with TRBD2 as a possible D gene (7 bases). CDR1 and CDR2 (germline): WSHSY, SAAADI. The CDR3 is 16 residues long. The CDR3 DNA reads TGCGCCAGCAGGACCGGGGGGCGCTCTGGGGCCAACGTCCCGACTTTC. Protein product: CASRTGGRSGANVPTF.

The CDR3 coding sequence is TGCGCCAGCGGGGGACCGTCTAACTATGGCTACACCTTC. It yields the protein CASGGPSNYGYTF. V is TRBV10-2 and J is TRBJ1-2, with D maybe TRBD1 (5 bases). This CDR3 has 13 amino acids. The V gene lost 8 bases and the J gene lost 0 bases, with 10 bases spanning the gap. Germline CDR1 and CDR2: WSHSY and SAAADI.

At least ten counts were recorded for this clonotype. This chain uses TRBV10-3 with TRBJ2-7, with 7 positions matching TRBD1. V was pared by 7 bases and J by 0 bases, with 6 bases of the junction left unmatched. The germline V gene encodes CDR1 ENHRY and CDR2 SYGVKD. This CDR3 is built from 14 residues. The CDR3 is CAITDGTASYEQYF. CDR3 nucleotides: TGTGCCATCACCGACGGGACAGCCTCCTACGAGCAGTACTTC.

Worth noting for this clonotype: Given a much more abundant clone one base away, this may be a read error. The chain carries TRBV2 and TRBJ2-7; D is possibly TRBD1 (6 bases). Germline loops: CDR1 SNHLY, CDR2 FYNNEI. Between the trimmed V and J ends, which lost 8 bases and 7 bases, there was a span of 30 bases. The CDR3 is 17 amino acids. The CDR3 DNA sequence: TGTGCCAGCCTCCTGAACTCGAGGACAACGGTAAGGGGGGAGCAGTACTTC. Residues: CASLLNSRTTVRGEQYF.

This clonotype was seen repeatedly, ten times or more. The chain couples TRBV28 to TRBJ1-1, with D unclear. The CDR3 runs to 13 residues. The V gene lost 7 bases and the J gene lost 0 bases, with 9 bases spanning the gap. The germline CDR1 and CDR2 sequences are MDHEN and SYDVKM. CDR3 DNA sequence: TGTGCCAGCACCTCGGGCCTGAACACTGAAGCTTTCTTT. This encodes CASTSGLNTEAFF.

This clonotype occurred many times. The CDR3 is CSAPVTDRGGPFYEQYF. In nucleotides, the CDR3 is TGCAGTGCACCTGTCACGGACAGGGGGGGGCCTTTTTACGAGCAGTACTTC. V is TRBV20-1 and J is TRBJ2-7, with 10 nucleotides matching TRBD1. Germline CDR1 DFQATT, CDR2 SNEGSKA (reference sequence). J gave up 4 bases and V 6 bases, and 18 bases lay outside the gene matches. The CDR3 is made up of 17 amino acids.